Sequencing of this T cell receptor (beta chain) was carried out in a study of blood T cell repertoires in COVID-19. Study as a whole: Donors in the United States, Italy and Spain gave samples during acute or convalescent COVID-19. PBMCs, B-cell-depleted T cells, or T cells were the source of the cDNA or gDNA that made up the material.

CDR1 and CDR2 (germline): MGHRA, YSYEKL. CDR3 length equals 15 residues. V was trimmed by 0 bases and J by 5 bases, leaving 14 bases between them. How the authors handled the data: Scientists estimated how many nucleated cells there were by amplifying reference gene primers. Assay used: immunoSEQ multiplex PCR; TCRdb lists only in-frame clones, some missing. D and trimming come from the DNA, and the V and J calls and clone size come from that table. The sample has about 400,000 clones; around 89% are singletons. Sequencing was performed on peripheral blood. The rearrangement uses TRBV4-1 and TRBJ2-7, with D perhaps matching TRBD2 (6 bases). This TCR was recovered from a woman aged 30 to 39 with acute or convalescent COVID-19. CDR3 sequence: CASSQDTGGVDEQYF. The CDR3 DNA follows: TGCGCCAGCAGCCAAGACACCGGAGGGGTGGACGAGCAGTACTTC.